The sequence of this T cell receptor (beta chain) was determined in a study of T cells in Graves' hyperthyroidism and ophthalmopathy (dated 2019 in TCRdb). For the study in its entirety: Peripheral blood was collected at initial diagnosis, before any treatment. TCR V-J signatures able to tell the groups apart were searched for in a discovery cohort of approximately 95 patients, of whom roughly 42 had Graves' ophthalmopathy and about 55 had stable Graves' hyperthyroidism. Prospective prediction of ophthalmopathy was tested in an independent validation cohort consisting of 18 hyperthyroidism patients and over 15 patients who later progressed to ophthalmopathy. The approximately 98 discovery patients were randomly divided into training and test sets at a 7:3 ratio. In addition, the study compared T-cell repertoires in thyroid tissue and in blood from roughly 6 Graves' hyperthyroidism patients. Following sampling, methimazole starting at 30 mg daily was given to hyperthyroidism patients, and high-dose intravenous methylprednisolone was given to ophthalmopathy patients. The paper describes TCR Vbeta CDR3 sequencing of 135 peripheral blood samples, made up of 43 ophthalmopathy patients, roughly 80 hyperthyroidism patients and about 17 progressor patients.

Graves' hyperthyroidism was defined as stable when no progression to ophthalmopathy occurred over 18 months of follow-up. Hyperthyroidism patients were newly diagnosed, had a disease duration of under 2 months, and were aged 18 to 65 years. Any patient with an uncontrolled infection, another autoimmune disease, pregnancy or lactation was excluded. Clinical symptoms, serum thyroxine and TRAb, thyroid ultrasound, and orbital computed tomography formed the basis for the diagnoses. PBMCs were separated from 8 to 10 ml of fresh peripheral blood using Ficoll-Paque density gradient centrifugation. Trizol reagent was used to extract total RNA, and RNA quality was then checked on an Agilent 2100 Bioanalyzer. The TCR beta CDR3 regions were amplified from RNA transcripts. The TCR CDR3 was subjected to a first round of RT-PCR using the HTBI primer set and the Qiagen OneStep RT-PCR kit. A second multiplex PCR round built the libraries, followed by size selection and purification. Sequencing of the libraries was done on an Illumina HiSeq2000 using paired-end 100 bp reads. The authors' pipeline ran thus. SOAPnuke was used to process the raw data, removing reads that contained adapters or uncalled bases, had a mean Phred below 15, or lacked an exact match to the constant primer or identifier. COPE v1.2.5 was used to merge the high-quality paired reads, and each unique nucleotide sequence was defined as a clonotype. Clonotypes were aligned to IMGT TRBV, TRBD and TRBJ reference segments using MiTCR v1.1. Only V-J combinations with frequency above 0.0001, covering about 99% of repertoires, were analysed. A TCS score was defined as the ratio between F50 (clonal expansion) and ExV (chaos), using BLOSUM62-based TCRdist between CDR3 peptides within each V-J. Welch's t-statistics and random forest reduced roughly 500 V-J features to some 14, which were used in a naive Bayes classifier (R e1071). TCRdb reanalyzed the raw reads on its own, using fastp at Q25 for trimming and MiXCR for clone calling, and kept in-frame beta chains. Each entry is one CDR3 protein sequence, shown with its most common DNA and genes. The V and J calls were not made by the authors but by TCRdb's processing. Here the sample has some 200,000 distinct CDR3 sequences; roughly a sixth occur a single time. In total, the top ten clones hold roughly 53% of the sample.

What the authors observed across the whole study: No statistical method was used to set the sample size in advance, and investigators knew the group allocation. During validation, the model predicted progression to ophthalmopathy a median of approximately six months ahead of onset, with almost 71% sensitivity and 72.22% specificity. Most expanded thyroid clonotypes (frequency above 0.001) were also detected in blood, a finding suggesting that blood repertoires may reflect thyroid immune responses. A model built on a 13 V-J signature distinguished ophthalmopathy from stable hyperthyroidism, reaching 87.88% sensitivity and about 81% specificity in cross-validation and 80%/75% in testing.

This clonotype was seen ten or more times. Its antigen is not yet known. Per-base quality was not reported, and no clone a single base away is much larger than it. The CDR3 goes from the cysteine to the phenylalanine over 14 residues. CDR3 DNA only is kept here, 42 bases in frame from base 1. V lost 4 bases and J lost 4 bases, and the count of bases not matched to a germline gene is 5. Recombination connected TRBV12-3 or TRBV12-4 to TRBJ2-3; 7 junctional bases match TRBD2. The sequencing input was blood. The TCR was taken from a man over 45 with Graves' hyperthyroidism. At the DNA level, the sequence is TGTGCCAGCAGTTCCGGACTAGGACCAGATACGCAGTATTTT. Protein translation: CASSSGLGPDTQYF.